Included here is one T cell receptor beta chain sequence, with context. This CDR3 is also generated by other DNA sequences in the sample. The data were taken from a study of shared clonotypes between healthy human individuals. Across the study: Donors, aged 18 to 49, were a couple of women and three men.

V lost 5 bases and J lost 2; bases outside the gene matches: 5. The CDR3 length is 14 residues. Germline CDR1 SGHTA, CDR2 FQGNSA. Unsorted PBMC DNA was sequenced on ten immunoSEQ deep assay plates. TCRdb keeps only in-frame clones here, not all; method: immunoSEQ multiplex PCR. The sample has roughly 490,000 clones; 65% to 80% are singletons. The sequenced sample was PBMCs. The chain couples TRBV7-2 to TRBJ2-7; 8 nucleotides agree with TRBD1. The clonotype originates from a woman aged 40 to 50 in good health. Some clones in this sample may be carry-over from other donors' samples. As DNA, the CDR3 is TGTGCCAGCAGCCCCCGACAGGGGCCCTACGAGCAGTACTTC. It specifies CASSPRQGPYEQYF.